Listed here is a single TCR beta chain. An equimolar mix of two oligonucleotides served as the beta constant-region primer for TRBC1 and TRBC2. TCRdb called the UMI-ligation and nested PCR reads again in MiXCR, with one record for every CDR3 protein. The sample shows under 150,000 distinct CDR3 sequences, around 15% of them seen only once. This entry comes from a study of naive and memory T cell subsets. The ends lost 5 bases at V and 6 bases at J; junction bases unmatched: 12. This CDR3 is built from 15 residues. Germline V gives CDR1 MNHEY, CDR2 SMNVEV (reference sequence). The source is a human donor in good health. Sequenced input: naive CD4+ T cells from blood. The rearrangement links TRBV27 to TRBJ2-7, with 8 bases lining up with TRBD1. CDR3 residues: CASSDSDRENVEQYF. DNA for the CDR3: TGTGCCAGCAGTGACTCGGACAGGGAGAACGTCGAGCAGTACTTC.